This TCR beta chain was captured in a study of shared clonotypes between healthy human individuals. The CDR3 contains 12 residues. V dropped 1 base and J dropped 5; count of bases not matched to a gene: 0. Germline lookup yields CDR1 SGHRS and CDR2 YFSETQ. The authors ran the assay at deep level. Only in-frame clones appear in the TCRdb table, and some are missing; sequencing was by immunoSEQ multiplex PCR. The table shows approximately 2.3 million clones, with over 90% occurring only once. For this clone: The same CDR3 arises from other DNA sequences in this sample as well.

The J gene is TRBJ2-7, the V gene TRBV5-1; TRBD1 matches at 7 bases. The sequencing input was naive CD4+ T cells from PBMCs. Subset noted: CD45RA+ positively selected. This TCR came from a man between 18 and 35 years old in good health. Some clones in this sample may be carry-over from other donors' samples. The DNA for the CDR3 is TGCGCCAGCAGCTTGACAGGGGACGAGCAGTACTTC. It codes for CASSLTGDEQYF.